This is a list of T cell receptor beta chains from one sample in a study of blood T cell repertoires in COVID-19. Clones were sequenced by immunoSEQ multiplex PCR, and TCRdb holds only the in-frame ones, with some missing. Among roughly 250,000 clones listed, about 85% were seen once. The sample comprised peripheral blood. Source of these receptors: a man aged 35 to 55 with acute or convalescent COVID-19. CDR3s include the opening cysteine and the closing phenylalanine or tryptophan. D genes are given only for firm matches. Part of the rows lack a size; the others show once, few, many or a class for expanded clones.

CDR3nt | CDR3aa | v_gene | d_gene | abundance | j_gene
TGTGCCAGTAGTATGGCTCTGACAGGGGCGCACGGGCAGTTCTTC | CASSMALTGAHGQFF | TRBV19 | TRBD1 | NA | TRBJ2-1
TGTGCCAGTAGCTATACGGGACAGACATCAAATTCACCCCTCCACTTT | CASSYTGQTSNSPLHF | TRBV19 | TRBD1 | NA | TRBJ1-6
TGTGCCAGCAGTTCGATACAGGGGGCGGGAACTGAAGCTTTCTTT | CASSSIQGAGTEAFF | TRBV27 | TRBD1 | NA | TRBJ1-1
TGTGCCAGCAGCCGGGACAGTTTCACTGAAGCTTTCTTT | CASSRDSFTEAFF | TRBV9 | TRBD1 | NA | TRBJ1-1
TGTGCCAGCAGCGCTCAGGGTGGGACTGAAGCTTTCTTT | CASSAQGGTEAFF | TRBV5-4 | NA | NA | TRBJ1-1
TGTGCCAGCAGTTACCGGACAGGGGGAATTCAAGAGACCCAGTACTTC | CASSYRTGGIQETQYF | TRBV6-5 | TRBD1 | NA | TRBJ2-5
TGTGCCAGCAGCTTTGGGCAGATGAACACTGAAGCTTTCTTT | CASSFGQMNTEAFF | TRBV5-8 | NA | NA | TRBJ1-1
TGTGCCAGCAGCCCCCTGACAAGCTATGGCTACACCTTC | CASSPLTSYGYTF | TRBV28 | NA | NA | TRBJ1-2
TGTGCCAGCAGTTACGGGGGGTTATCCTACAATGAGCAGTTCTTC | CASSYGGLSYNEQFF | TRBV6-5 | NA | NA | TRBJ2-1
TGTGCCAGCAGCTCGCTTTCTGTGGGAGCTAATGAAAAACTGTTTTTT | CASSSLSVGANEKLFF | TRBV11-2 | NA | NA | TRBJ1-4
TGTGCCAGCAGCTCTGAAGCGGGGGGTTCCTACGAGCAGTACTTC | CASSSEAGGSYEQYF | TRBV27 | TRBD2 | NA | TRBJ2-7
TGTGCCAGCAACGCAATGGACAGGGCTGGTGAGCAGTACTTC | CASNAMDRAGEQYF | TRBV5-6 | TRBD1 | NA | TRBJ2-7
TGTGCCAGCAGCCTTACAGGGGGCAGCAATCAGCCCCAGCATTTT | CASSLTGGSNQPQHF | TRBV27 | TRBD1 | NA | TRBJ1-5
TGTGCCTGGAGTACTAGGACAGGGCTGGGTGAAAAACTGTTTTTT | CAWSTRTGLGEKLFF | TRBV30 | TRBD1 | once | TRBJ1-4
TGTGCCAGCTCACCAGCCCAGGGAGGTTTGAGTGGCTACACCTTC | CASSPAQGGLSGYTF | TRBV18 | NA | NA | TRBJ1-2
TGTGCCAGCAGCTTAGGGGCGGGGGGACATAAAAAACAAGAGACCCAGTACTTC | CASSLGAGGHKKQETQYF | TRBV11-2 | TRBD2 | NA | TRBJ2-5
TGTGCCAGCTCACGACAGGGGGCTATGGACTATGGCTACACCTTC | CASSRQGAMDYGYTF | TRBV18 | TRBD1 | NA | TRBJ1-2
TGTGCCAGCAGTGAAGCAGGGCCGACCTACGAGCAGTACTTC | CASSEAGPTYEQYF | TRBV25-1 | NA | NA | TRBJ2-7
TGTGCCAGCAGCTTATCCGGGACAGGGAATTCCTACGAGCAGTACTTC | CASSLSGTGNSYEQYF | TRBV7-3 | TRBD1 | NA | TRBJ2-7
TGTGCCAGCTCACCACTGGCGGAGATAGCTAACTATGGCTACACCTTC | CASSPLAEIANYGYTF | TRBV18 | NA | NA | TRBJ1-2
TGTGCCAGCTCACTACAGGCGCGGGAGACCCAGTACTTC | CASSLQARETQYF | TRBV18 | NA | NA | TRBJ2-5
TGTGCCAGCAGCTCGCAGGGTAGCAGTTCACCCCTCCACTTT | CASSSQGSSSPLHF | TRBV7-8 | NA | NA | TRBJ1-6
TGTGCCAGCAGCTTAGGGGAGACAGGGGGTGAAAAACTGTTTTTT | CASSLGETGGEKLFF | TRBV7-9 | TRBD1 | once | TRBJ1-4
TGTGCCAGCAGCCAAGATGGCAGAAACTATGGCTACACCTTC | CASSQDGRNYGYTF | TRBV3-1/TRBV3-2 | NA | NA | TRBJ1-2
TGTGCCAGCACCGTGAGGGGGGGGCTGACCGGGGAGCTGTTTTTT | CASTVRGGLTGELFF | TRBV6-5 | NA | NA | TRBJ2-2
TGTGCCAGCAGTGGACTCCTCAACACCCACGAGCAGTACTTC | CASSGLLNTHEQYF | TRBV2 | NA | NA | TRBJ2-7
TGCGCCAGCAGCTTGGTTGGTAGCGGGGACCAAGAGACCCAGTACTTC | CASSLVGSGDQETQYF | TRBV5-1 | TRBD2 | NA | TRBJ2-5
TGTGCCAGCACCAAGGAGGCTTCCCAAGAGACCCAGTACTTC | CASTKEASQETQYF | TRBV2 | NA | NA | TRBJ2-5
TGTGCCAGCAGTGAACAGGGGGGTTACACTGAAGCTTTCTTT | CASSEQGGYTEAFF | TRBV2 | TRBD1 | few | TRBJ1-1
TGTGCCAGCAAGTATGGGGGAGGGGGGGGCACTGAAGCTTTCTTT | CASKYGGGGGTEAFF | TRBV6-5 | NA | NA | TRBJ1-1
TGTGCCAGCAGTGGGGGGGACAGCTGGGGTAACACCATATATTTT | CASSGGDSWGNTIYF | TRBV6-4 | TRBD1 | NA | TRBJ1-3
TGTGCCAGCAGTTGGGGGAGGGGGGGCTTGGATGGCTATGGCTACACCTTC | CASSWGRGGLDGYGYTF | TRBV27 | NA | NA | TRBJ1-2
TGTGCCAGCAGCCTACGAACCGGGACAGGGGGATTTTGCACTGAAGCTTTCTTT | CASSLRTGTGGFCTEAFF | TRBV21-1 | NA | NA | TRBJ1-1
TGTGCCATCAGAGCCCGGGACAGGGCCTACGAGCAGTACTTC | CAIRARDRAYEQYF | TRBV10-3 | TRBD1 | NA | TRBJ2-7
TGTGCCAGTAGTATTCTCTTGAACACTGAAGCTTTCTTT | CASSILLNTEAFF | TRBV19 | NA | NA | TRBJ1-1
TGTGCCAGCAGCTTGAAAGAAACAGGGATGGAGACCCAGTACTTC | CASSLKETGMETQYF | TRBV5-4 | NA | NA | TRBJ2-5
TGTGCCAGCAGCTCCGCCCGTGGGGAGCCGGGGGAAAAACTGTTTTTT | CASSSARGEPGEKLFF | TRBV5-4 | NA | once | TRBJ1-4
TGTGCCAGCAGCTTAGGAGGCCGGAAATCTGGAAACACCATATATTTT | CASSLGGRKSGNTIYF | TRBV7-2 | NA | NA | TRBJ1-3
TGTGCCAGCAGAAGGACAGGGGACTACGAGCAGTACTTC | CASRRTGDYEQYF | TRBV6-5 | TRBD1 | few | TRBJ2-7
TGTGCCAGCAAGGAAACACAGGGTTCGGAGCAGTTCTTC | CASKETQGSEQFF | TRBV5-4 | NA | NA | TRBJ2-1
TGTGCCAGCAGCTCGCAGGGTCTTGGCACTGAAGCTTTCTTT | CASSSQGLGTEAFF | TRBV9 | NA | NA | TRBJ1-1